This T cell receptor (beta chain) was obtained from a study of OX40 agonist ivuxolimab in advanced cancers. Study background: Patients received ivuxolimab, an agonistic anti-OX40 (CD134) antibody. The dose of intravenous ivuxolimab that patients received every 2 weeks ranged from 0.01 to 10 mg/kg. General observations from the study: CD4+ T cells averaged fewer expanded clones than CD8+ T cells. CD4+ and CD8+ T cells in blood underwent clonal expansion by week 6 at 0.1 to 3.0 mg/kg.

Germline V gene data show CDR1 as SGDLS and CDR2 as YYNGEE. V shed 0 bases and J 7 bases; nucleotides not matched to a gene: 9. The CDR3 contains 16 residues. A note on this clone: What it binds is not known.

Sequencing used immunoSEQ multiplex PCR; TCRdb keeps in-frame clones, though not all of them. The sample lists tens of thousands of clones; approximately 92% were seen once. The TCR sequence derives from an adult with an advanced solid tumor such as melanoma, head and neck, liver or kidney cancer. This chain joins TRBV9 and TRBJ1-4; 7 bases map to TRBD1. The sequenced sample was CD4+ or CD8+ T cells sorted from blood, obtained in a trial of the OX40 agonist ivuxolimab. CDR3 in DNA: TGTGCCAGCAGCGTAGCCGCAGGGGGGGCGGGTGAAAAACTGTTTTTT. Translated: CASSVAAGGAGEKLFF.